The rows below give T cell receptor beta chains drawn from one sample of a study of neurological immune-mediated disorders. One entry per CDR3 protein, called by TCRdb with MiXCR from the 5' RACE reads. Among some 66,000 distinct CDR3 sequences listed, 3.5% to 5.5% were seen once. Input material: PBMCs. The receptors originated from a young man with multiple sclerosis. CDR3s include the opening cysteine and the closing phenylalanine or tryptophan. Fields, in order: clone size, V gene, D gene, J gene, CDR3 DNA, CDR3 protein. A D gene is named only where the DNA matches it firmly. Clone size appears in some rows only: once, few, many, or a class for an expanded clone.

many	TRBV27	.	TRBJ2-1	TGTGCCAGCCTACGCGGGGTAGGATCCTACAATGAGCAGTTCTTC	CASLRGVGSYNEQFF
many	TRBV5-1	TRBD1	TRBJ2-2	TGCGCCAGCAGCTCACCGGGACAGGGGGACACCGGGGAGCTGTTTTTT	CASSSPGQGDTGELFF
many	TRBV7-2	.	TRBJ2-2	TGTGCCAGCAGCCTTCCCCACACCGGGGAGCTGTTTTTT	CASSLPHTGELFF
many	TRBV10-3	.	TRBJ2-2	TGTGCCATCATGGCAGGATTGGGCCTAACCGGGGAGCTGTTTTTT	CAIMAGLGLTGELFF
few	TRBV3-1	.	TRBJ2-7	TGTGCCAGCACCCGGACAGCCTCGAACGAGCAGTACTTC	CASTRTASNEQYF
few	TRBV5-1	.	TRBJ1-1	TGCGCCAGCAGCTTGCAGGGTAGAGGGGTCAACACTGAAGCTTTCTTT	CASSLQGRGVNTEAFF
few	TRBV27	.	TRBJ2-4	TGTGCCAGCAGTTTATCCGCCCCCAACATTCAGTACTTC	CASSLSAPNIQYF
many	TRBV18	.	TRBJ1-2	TGTGCCAGCTCACCACGTCCAGACTATGGCTACACCTTC	CASSPRPDYGYTF
many	TRBV5-1	.	TRBJ2-3	TGCGCCAGCAGCGTGTACAGAAACACAGATACGCAGTATTTT	CASSVYRNTDTQYF
many	TRBV5-6	TRBD1	TRBJ2-5	TGTGCCAGCAGCCGACAGGGTTACGAGACCCAGTACTTC	CASSRQGYETQYF
many	TRBV5-1	.	TRBJ1-4	TGCGCCAGCAGCTTGGCCGGGGGGACTAATGAAAAACTGTTTTTT	CASSLAGGTNEKLFF
many	TRBV25-1	.	TRBJ1-1	TGTGCCAGCTTCGACAGGAACACTGAAGCTTTCTTT	CASFDRNTEAFF
many	TRBV5-6	.	TRBJ1-1	TGTGCCAGCAGCCGGACCGGATTTGAAGCTTTCTTT	CASSRTGFEAFF
many	TRBV10-3	TRBD1	TRBJ2-3	TGTGCCATCAATTCTAGACAGGGGGAAAGCACAGATACGCAGTATTTT	CAINSRQGESTDTQYF
many	TRBV7-9	TRBD1	TRBJ1-2	TGTGCCAGCAGTAGGACAGGGAATGGCTACACCTTC	CASSRTGNGYTF
.	TRBV12-2	.	TRBJ1-5	TGTGCAAGTCGCTTAGCGAGGGGGGCCGCCTTCAATCAGCCCCAGCATTTT	CASRLARGAAFNQPQHF
few	TRBV6-6	.	TRBJ1-6	TGTGCCAGCATCCTTGCTGGGAATTCACCCCTCAACTTT	CASILAGNSPLNF
few	TRBV5-1	.	TRBJ1-2	TGCGCCAGCAGCTATCTACCGGGACGGGAGGAGGGCTACACCTTC	CASSYLPGREEGYTF
few	TRBV20-1	TRBD1	TRBJ1-1	TGCAGTGCGAGAAGCAGGACAGGGACTGAAGCTTTCTTT	CSARSRTGTEAFF
.	TRBV18	TRBD1	TRBJ1-2	TGTGCCAGCTCACCACCCCCAGGGACAGGGGGCTTGGACTATGGCTACACCTTC	CASSPPPGTGGLDYGYTF
many	TRBV21-1	.	TRBJ2-6	TGTGCCAGGGGCCCGCTTGGGGCCAACGTCCTGACTTTC	CARGPLGANVLTF
many	TRBV24-1	.	TRBJ2-5	TGTGCCACCAGTGACCCCCCCGGTGGGGACCAAGAGACCCAGTACTTC	CATSDPPGGDQETQYF
few	TRBV10-1	.	TRBJ2-7	TGCGCCAGCAGTGAGGGGATCACCTACGAGCAGTACTTC	CASSEGITYEQYF
many	TRBV7-9	.	TRBJ2-2	TGTGCCAGCAGCGTCCGGGGTTCGCGCGGGGAGCTGTTTTTT	CASSVRGSRGELFF
.	TRBV29-1	TRBD1	TRBJ1-1	TGCAGCGTTGCTGGGACAGGGATGAACACTGAAGCTTTCTTT	CSVAGTGMNTEAFF
many	TRBV29-1	TRBD1	TRBJ1-1	TGCAGCGCCCGACAGGGGGCGAACACTGAAGCTTTCTTT	CSARQGANTEAFF
many	TRBV3-1	.	TRBJ2-1	TGTGCCAGCAGTGCCTCCTACAATGAGCAGTTCTTC	CASSASYNEQFF
many	TRBV6-5	TRBD1	TRBJ1-4	TGTGCCAGCAGTCGGGGGACAGGTACTAATGAAAAACTGTTTTTT	CASSRGTGTNEKLFF
many	TRBV20-1	.	TRBJ2-1	TGCAGTGCTCCCCGTGTACCAGGGTCGAATGAGCAGTTCTTC	CSAPRVPGSNEQFF
.	TRBV5-1	.	TRBJ2-3	TGCGCCAGCAAAGAGGCCAGGGAAACAGATACGCAGTATTTT	CASKEARETDTQYF
many	TRBV20-1	.	TRBJ2-3	TGCAGTGCTAGGCGACAGAACACAGATACGCAGTATTTT	CSARRQNTDTQYF
many	TRBV5-6	.	TRBJ1-4	TGTGCCAGCAGTCTTCCCGGGACTACCGATGAAAAACTGTTTTTT	CASSLPGTTDEKLFF
many	TRBV2	.	TRBJ1-1	TGTGCCAGCAGTTCCGGGCCTGCTATCGCTGAAGCTTTCTTT	CASSSGPAIAEAFF
many	TRBV4-1	.	TRBJ1-1	TGCGCCAGCAGCCAGCTAAGACAATACACTGAAGCTTTCTTT	CASSQLRQYTEAFF
many	TRBV5-1	TRBD1	TRBJ2-3	TGCGCCAGCAGCGCGCTCGCCGGACAGGGACGACAGTATTTT	CASSALAGQGRQYF
many	TRBV12-3/TRBV12-4	.	TRBJ1-5	TGTGCCAGCAGTCGCTCTAGTTTCAATCAGCCCCAGCATTTT	CASSRSSFNQPQHF
many	TRBV4-1	.	TRBJ1-1	TGCGCCAGCAGCCAAGATAGACGGAAAATGAACACTGAAGCTTTCTTT	CASSQDRRKMNTEAFF
many	TRBV12-3/TRBV12-4	TRBD1	TRBJ1-2	TGTGCCAGCAGTTTGAGGGACAGGGGCTATGGCTACACCTTC	CASSLRDRGYGYTF
many	TRBV7-2	.	TRBJ1-5	TGTGCCAGCAGCAAGTTAGGGGATCAGCCCCAGCATTTT	CASSKLGDQPQHF
many	TRBV6-5	.	TRBJ2-1	TGTGCCAGCAGCCTCGTTTGGGGAGCCTACAATGAGCAGTTCTTC	CASSLVWGAYNEQFF
few	TRBV18	.	TRBJ1-1	TGTGCCAGCTCCCTCGTACAGGGAATGAACACTGAAGCTTTCTTT	CASSLVQGMNTEAFF
few	TRBV4-1	TRBD1	TRBJ1-1	TGCGCCAGCAGCCAAGTTCAGGGGGCAATGAACACTGAAGCTTTCTTT	CASSQVQGAMNTEAFF
many	TRBV10-3	.	TRBJ2-7	TGTGCCATCAGTGAGCGGGCTAGCGACGAGCAGTACTTC	CAISERASDEQYF
many	TRBV6-5	.	TRBJ1-1	TGTGCCAGCAGGCGGACGCCCACTGAAGCTTTCTTT	CASRRTPTEAFF
many	TRBV5-1	.	TRBJ1-1	TGCGCCAGCAGCTTGGAATCCGGCAGGGCGGGAGCTTTCTTT	CASSLESGRAGAFF
many	TRBV4-1	TRBD2	TRBJ2-1	TGCGCCAGCAGCCAAGAAGGATCTAGCGGGGGGAGTAATGAGCAGTTCTTC	CASSQEGSSGGSNEQFF
many	TRBV6-5	.	TRBJ1-1	TGTGCCAGCAATCCAAGGGAAGGCTTGAACACTGAAGCTTTCTTT	CASNPREGLNTEAFF
few	TRBV5-1	.	TRBJ2-3	TGCGCCAGCAGCCTCCAGGACTCAGATACGCAGTATTTT	CASSLQDSDTQYF
many	TRBV20-1	.	TRBJ2-7	TGCAGTGCTAGAGCGGCCTTCTCCTACGAGCAGTACTTC	CSARAAFSYEQYF
many	TRBV25-1	.	TRBJ2-5	TGTGCAACCTCTGACAGGCGTTATCAAGAGACCCAGTACTTC	CATSDRRYQETQYF